This T cell receptor beta chain was identified in a study of immune evolution from preneoplasia to lung adenocarcinoma. Notes on the study in general: Highest clonality occurred in KRAS-mutant, not EGFR-mutant or double wild-type, nodules. Later-stage lesions appeared to have more T cells, more diversity, less clonality.

Using immunoSEQ multiplex PCR, the repertoire was profiled, and TCRdb retains in-frame clones only, with some absent. In the table there are several thousand clones, 80% of which are singletons. This CDR3 has 19 amino acids. The germline V gene encodes CDR1 SGHRS and CDR2 YFSETQ. The V gene end was trimmed by 4 bases and the J gene end by 1 base; junction bases not matched to a gene: 19. Two lung cancer pathologists independently confirmed each histologic diagnosis. About this clone: No antigen is known for it.

V gene TRBV5-1 combines with J gene TRBJ2-7, with TRBD2 identical over 8 bases. Material for sequencing was FFPE invasive lung adenocarcinoma tissue. This sequence was found in a person in their sixties or seventies with lung adenocarcinoma. The CDR3 here is CASSPSPLARTGGSYEQYF. CDR3 bases: TGCGCCAGCAGCCCGAGTCCCCTAGCTCGAACGGGAGGGTCCTACGAGCAGTACTTC.